A single T cell receptor beta chain is shown here with its context. Germline V CDR1 and CDR2: MGHDK, SYGVNS. CDR3 length equals 13 residues. With 4 bases clipped from V and 6 bases from J, the junction kept 4 bases outside the gene matches. These data belong to a study of shared clonotypes between healthy human individuals. The protocol was immunoSEQ multiplex PCR, while the TCRdb copy is restricted to in-frame clones and leaves out a portion. The sample lists 2.3 million or so clones, approximately 93% seen once, with 0.39% in the top ten. This clonotype was sampled from a man aged 18-30 years in good health. Some clones in this sample may be carry-over from other donors' samples. What was sequenced was naive CD4+ T cells from PBMCs. Subset defined: CD45RA+ positively selected. V gene TRBV25-1 combines with J gene TRBJ1-2, with 8 bases lining up with TRBD1. CDR3 in DNA: TGTGCCAGCAGTGGGACAGGGAACCATGGCTACACCTTC. Encoded protein: CASSGTGNHGYTF.